These 30 T cell receptor beta chains originate from one sample sequenced in a study of T cells after yellow fever vaccination. TCRdb passed the 5' RACE reads through MiXCR, listing each CDR3 protein once. There are about 240,000 distinct CDR3 sequences in the sample; roughly 7.2% occur only once, and roughly 0.9% lies in the top ten. The specimen was CD4+ T cells sorted from PBMCs, collected 15 days after the yellow fever booster vaccination. The origin of the receptors is a man younger than 40 who received the YFV17D yellow fever vaccine.

CDR3 loop: CASSQVPGQRRMYEQYF. As DNA, the CDR3 is TGCGCCAGCAGCCAAGTCCCGGGACAAAGGAGGATGTACGAGCAGTACTTC. The chain carries TRBV4-1 and TRBJ2-7, with a possible D match to TRBD1 (6 bases). Trimming stripped 1 base from V and 4 bases from J, with 20 bases between. CDR3 length equals 17 residues. Germline V gene sequence: CDR1 MGHRA, CDR2 YSYEKL.

The genes are TRBV30 and TRBJ2-3; 12 nucleotides line up with TRBD1. The CDR3 sequence is 17 residues long. J was trimmed by 6 bases and V by 3 bases; bases with no gene match: 13. Per the germline V gene, CDR1 is GTSNPN and CDR2 is SVGIG (reference sequence). DNA for the CDR3: TGTGCCTGGAGGCGTAGAAGTTGGGACAGGGGGCCCGATACGCAGTATTTT. It codes for CAWRRRSWDRGPDTQYF.

This clonotype was detected only a few times. The chain links TRBV6-5 to TRBJ2-7, with 7 bases matching TRBD2. CDR1 MNHEY and CDR2 SVGAGI come from the germline V gene. The junction had 8 bases not matched to a gene; V was cut back by 3 bases and J by 9 bases. The CDR3 runs 13 residues. CDR3 sequence: CASSYREREGQYF. The CDR3 DNA is TGTGCCAGCAGTTATCGTGAGAGGGAGGGGCAGTACTTC.

At least ten counts were recorded for this clonotype. The genes are TRBV20-1 and TRBJ2-1; unclear D gene. The germline V and J ends were trimmed by 0 bases and 6 bases, with 0 bases remaining between them. Germline CDR1 reads DFQATT; CDR2 reads SNEGSKA (reference sequence). The CDR3 extends over 10 amino acids. CDR3 sequence (DNA): TGCAGTGCTAGAGACAATGAGCAGTTCTTC. This codes for CSARDNEQFF.

This clonotype was found a few times. J is TRBJ2-7 and V is TRBV19, with D unresolved. CDR3 length: 11 amino acids. Germline V CDR1 and CDR2: LNHDA, SQIVND (reference sequence). Deletions cut 3 bases from V and 9 bases from J, with 9 bases between. CDR3 sequence: CASSIGRAQYF. The CDR3 region has the DNA TGTGCCAGTAGTATCGGCCGCGCGCAGTACTTC.

This clonotype was seen repeatedly, ten times or more. V usage is TRBV20-1 and J usage is TRBJ2-7, with D unclear. Deletions cut 0 bases from V and 7 bases from J, with 7 bases between. Germline CDR1 reads DFQATT; CDR2 reads SNEGSKA (reference sequence). This CDR3 region has 11 residues. The CDR3 nucleotides are TGCAGTGCTAGAGATGTGGGGGAGCAGTACTTC. Translating gives CSARDVGEQYF.

The table lists this clonotype with many counts. The V call is TRBV7-9, the J call TRBJ2-5, with 8 bases aligning to TRBD2. The length of the CDR3 is 15 residues. Germline assignment: CDR1 SEHNR and CDR2 FQNEAQ (reference sequence). The V segment lost 4 bases and the J segment 5 bases; nucleotides outside the gene matches: 9. The CDR3 reads CASSSAGTSEETQYF. As DNA, the CDR3 is TGTGCCAGCAGCTCCGCCGGGACTAGTGAGGAGACCCAGTACTTC.

The CDR3 DNA follows: TGCGCCAGCAGCGAACTAGCGGGAGGAGTCGCAGATACGCAGTATTTT. Its protein is CASSELAGGVADTQYF. The rearrangement uses TRBV5-1 and TRBJ2-3, with 12 bases fitting TRBD2. V shed 4 bases, J shed 4 bases, and the junction held 7 bases outside the gene matches. This CDR3 spans 16 amino acids. Germline loops: CDR1 SGHRS, CDR2 YFSETQ.

This clonotype occurred many times. The rearrangement links TRBV29-1 to TRBJ2-7; maybe TRBD1 (5 bases). V dropped 5 bases and J dropped 1 base, with 9 bases sitting between them. The CDR3 has 12 residues. CDR1 and CDR2 (germline): SQVTM, ANQGSEA. The chain's CDR3 is CSVLRDSYEQYF. The CDR3 DNA reads as TGCAGCGTTCTCAGGGATTCCTACGAGCAGTACTTC.

In its sample, this clonotype was seen a few times. The chain links TRBV5-6 to TRBJ2-3; 9 bases match TRBD2. CDR3 length equals 17 residues. With 0 bases clipped from V and 0 bases from J, the junction kept 5 bases outside the gene matches. Germline CDR1 is SGHDT and CDR2 is YYEEEE. The CDR3 DNA sequence: TGTGCCAGCAGCTTGGAGACTAGCGGAGGGAGCACAGATACGCAGTATTTT. It yields the protein CASSLETSGGSTDTQYF.

The genes are TRBV12-3 or TRBV12-4 and TRBJ1-4; a weak D match, TRBD1 (5 bases). V was cut by 6 bases and J by 4 bases, with 15 bases left in between. The CDR3 extends over 15 amino acids. The CDR3 sequence is CASSLQGGYNEKLFF. CDR3 coding DNA: TGTGCCAGCAGCCTCCAGGGCGGATATAATGAAAAACTGTTTTTT.

This clonotype was counted ten times or more. The rearrangement uses TRBV7-9 and TRBJ1-2; D is undetermined. The germline gives CDR1 SEHNR, CDR2 FQNEAQ (reference sequence). Trimming removed 8 bases at V and 8 bases at J, with 9 bases between. The CDR3 covers 10 residues. CDR3 nucleotides: TGTGCCAGCGGCTCTTGGGGCTACACCTTC. Protein product: CASGSWGYTF.

The sample holds many counts of this clonotype. The chain carries TRBV24-1 and TRBJ2-2; 8 bases map to TRBD1. The germline V gene encodes CDR1 KGHDR and CDR2 SFDVKD. The V gene end was trimmed by 7 bases and the J gene end by 7 bases; junction bases not matched to a gene: 10. CDR3 size: 15 residues. In DNA, the CDR3 is TGTGCCACCAGCGCCCCGACAGGGGCGATCGGGGAGCTGTTTTTT. It codes for CATSAPTGAIGELFF.

This clonotype has a handful of counts. This chain links TRBV5-1 with TRBJ1-3; perhaps TRBD1 as D (5 bases). Trimming pared 4 bases from V and 2 bases from J, leaving 13 bases between. This CDR3 has 15 residues. Germline loops: CDR1 SGHRS, CDR2 YFSETQ. The CDR3 DNA follows: TGCGCCAGCAGCAACGCCGGGACGGCTGGAAACACCATATATTTT. It translates to CASSNAGTAGNTIYF.

This clonotype showed up just a few times. This chain uses TRBV7-9 with TRBJ2-7; TRBD2 might be the D (7 bases). The germline V gene encodes CDR1 SEHNR and CDR2 FQNEAQ (reference sequence). V dropped 8 bases and J dropped 0 bases, with 17 bases sitting between them. CDR3 size: 15 residues. CDR3 nucleotides: TGTGCCAGCCAAACCCGGGGGGCGAACTCCTACGAGCAGTACTTC. Amino acid sequence: CASQTRGANSYEQYF. Full variable domain (remainder filled in from reference TRBV7-9 and TRBJ2-7): DTGVSQNPRHKITKRGQNVTFRCDPISEHNRLYWYRQTLGQGPEFLTYFQNEAQLEKSRLLSDRFSAERPKGSFSTLEIQRTEQGDSAMYLCASQTRGANSYEQYFGPGTRLTVT.

The chain couples TRBV20-1 to TRBJ2-7; 9 bases agree with TRBD2. Germline trimming cut 3 bases from V and 7 bases from J; bases unmatched to any gene: 10. The germline V gene has CDR1 DFQATT and CDR2 SNEGSKA (reference sequence). CDR3 length: 14 amino acids. CDR3 residues: CSARPGLASGEQYF. CDR3 DNA sequence: TGCAGTGCTAGGCCGGGACTAGCATCCGGGGAGCAGTACTTC.

This clonotype was observed a few times. The gene calls are TRBV19 and TRBJ1-1; perhaps TRBD1 as D (5 bases). Trimming cost V 5 bases and J 7 bases, with 14 bases left between them. CDR1 and CDR2 (germline): LNHDA, SQIVND (reference sequence). This CDR3 spans 13 amino acids. CDR3 residues: CASSFGWDFEAFF. CDR3 coding DNA: TGTGCCAGTAGTTTCGGATGGGACTTTGAAGCTTTCTTT.

The chain couples TRBV7-2 to TRBJ2-7, with D perhaps matching TRBD2 (7 bases). Germline CDR1 and CDR2: SGHTA and FQGNSA. This CDR3 comprises 17 residues. V was shortened by 2 bases and J by 3 bases, with 20 bases between the two germline ends. CDR3 bases: TGTGCCAGCAGCTTATCGTGGACACGGGGGGCAGGCTACGAGCAGTACTTC. It is translated as CASSLSWTRGAGYEQYF. Together with reference TRBV7-2 and TRBJ2-7, the CDR3 gives the full variable domain: GAGVSQSPSNKVTEKGKDVELRCDPISGHTALYWYRQSLGQGLEFLIYFQGNSAPDKSGLPSDRFSAERTGGSVSTLTIQRTQQEDSAVYLCASSLSWTRGAGYEQYFGPGTRLTVT.

The table lists this clonotype with a few counts. The chain uses TRBV7-2 and TRBJ2-3; D remains unclear. The CDR3 sequence is 12 residues long. The germline CDR1 and CDR2 sequences are SGHTA and FQGNSA. The V end was cut by 5 bases, the J end by 2 bases, with 5 bases between. In nucleotides, the CDR3 is TGTGCCAGCAGCGCTTACACAGATACGCAGTATTTT. This gives the protein CASSAYTDTQYF.

In this sample, this clonotype turned up many times. This chain uses TRBV7-8 with TRBJ2-4; maybe TRBD2 (6 bases). V lost 5 bases to trimming and J lost 6 bases, with 14 bases between them. This CDR3 comprises 14 residues. In germline, CDR1 is SGHVS, CDR2 FQNEAQ. The CDR3 is CASSRSGVANIQYF. CDR3 in DNA: TGTGCCAGCAGCAGATCGGGAGTGGCAAACATTCAGTACTTC.

The chain recombines TRBV20-1 with TRBJ2-3; D gene uncertain. CDR1 and CDR2 (germline): DFQATT, SNEGSKA (reference sequence). The CDR3 is 10 amino acids. With 6 bases removed from V and 6 bases from J, the gap between germline ends came to 7 bases. The CDR3 region is CSALGDTQYF. DNA of the CDR3: TGCAGTGCCCTAGGTGATACGCAGTATTTT.

In this sample, this clonotype turned up a few times. The chain recombines TRBV5-4 with TRBJ2-1; maybe TRBD2 (5 bases). The CDR3 totals 13 residues. The V gene's germline CDR1 is SGHNT and CDR2 YYREEE (reference sequence). Trimming stripped 2 bases from V and 12 bases from J, with 15 bases between. The CDR3 here is CASSLGGSDGQFF. The CDR3 region has the DNA TGTGCCAGCAGCTTAGGAGGCTCCGACGGGCAGTTCTTC.

This clonotype was recorded a few times. This chain joins TRBV7-2 and TRBJ2-2; 7 bases agree with TRBD2. CDR3 length equals 16 residues. In germline, CDR1 is SGHTA, CDR2 FQGNSA. The J segment lost 2 bases and the V segment lost 4 bases, leaving 7 bases of the junction unmatched. For the CDR3, the DNA is TGTGCCAGCAGCTCCACGGGACTACTAAACACCGGGGAGCTGTTTTTT. This sequence encodes CASSSTGLLNTGELFF.

This clonotype occurred a few times. The chain couples TRBV18 to TRBJ1-6; D remains unclear. From germline, CDR1 is KGHSH and CDR2 LQKENI. The CDR3 is made up of 13 amino acids. Trimming pared 5 bases from V and 8 bases from J, leaving 10 bases between. The CDR3 protein is CASSTQKDSPLHF. CDR3 sequence (DNA): TGTGCCAGCTCAACCCAAAAGGATTCACCCCTCCACTTT.

The CDR3, as DNA: TGTGCCAGCAGCCAAGAAGCGGGGTTTACCTATGAGCAGTTCTTC. It yields the protein CASSQEAGFTYEQFF. The V call is TRBV14, the J call TRBJ2-1; 7 bases are a match to TRBD2. The CDR3 is made up of 15 amino acids. CDR1 is SGHDN, CDR2 FVKESK, per germline. The V segment lost 0 bases and the J segment 8 bases; nucleotides outside the gene matches: 7.

There are a few counts of this clonotype. The chain recombines TRBV11-3 with TRBJ2-2; D possibly matches TRBD1 or TRBD2 (5 bases each). There are 15 residues in the CDR3. Germline CDR1 is SGHNT and CDR2 is YENEEA. The V end was cut by 5 bases, the J end by 1 base, with 11 bases between. CDR3 residues: CASSPTGRNTGELFF. CDR3 bases: TGTGCCAGCAGCCCCACGGGACGGAACACCGGGGAGCTGTTTTTT.

This clonotype was observed a handful of times. This chain connects TRBV6-2 or TRBV6-3 to TRBJ2-7; the D gene is possibly TRBD2 (5 bases). V was clipped by 2 bases and J by 2 bases, with 19 bases between them. The CDR3 covers 17 residues. Germline CDR1 is MNHEY and CDR2 is SVGEGT. CDR3 in amino acids: CASSYRGIGKSAYEQYF. The CDR3 DNA reads TGTGCCAGCAGTTACCGGGGAATTGGGAAGAGCGCCTACGAGCAGTACTTC.

The V and J genes are TRBV20-1 and TRBJ2-1, with D perhaps matching TRBD2 (6 bases). The CDR3 consists of 13 residues. With 3 bases removed from V and 16 bases from J, the gap between germline ends came to 22 bases. Germline CDR1 DFQATT, CDR2 SNEGSKA (reference sequence). CDR3 amino acids: CSARNGRGKANFF. The CDR3 coding sequence is TGCAGTGCTAGGAACGGGCGCGGGAAGGCCAATTTCTTC.

This clonotype appeared a few times. The chain is built from TRBV7-2 and TRBJ2-1; 11 bases fit TRBD2. After removal of 5 bases from V and 7 bases from J, the junction contained 4 bases not matched to a gene. The V gene's germline CDR1 is SGHTA and CDR2 FQGNSA. CDR3 length: 14 amino acids. The CDR3 DNA reads TGTGCCAGCAGCATATCTAGCGGGAGGAATGAGCAGTTCTTC. The encoded protein is CASSISSGRNEQFF. Using reference TRBV7-2 and TRBJ2-1 for the parts outside the CDR3, the full variable domain is GAGVSQSPSNKVTEKGKDVELRCDPISGHTALYWYRQSLGQGLEFLIYFQGNSAPDKSGLPSDRFSAERTGGSVSTLTIQRTQQEDSAVYLCASSISSGRNEQFFGPGTRLTVL.

The chain has TRBV28 and TRBJ2-5; TRBD2 matches at 8 bases. The J segment lost 2 bases and the V segment lost 5 bases, leaving 7 bases of the junction unmatched. CDR1 is MDHEN, CDR2 SYDVKM, per germline. The CDR3 runs to 15 residues. CDR3 amino acids: CASSHLAGPQETQYF. DNA of the CDR3: TGTGCCAGCAGTCACTTAGCGGGACCGCAAGAGACCCAGTACTTC.